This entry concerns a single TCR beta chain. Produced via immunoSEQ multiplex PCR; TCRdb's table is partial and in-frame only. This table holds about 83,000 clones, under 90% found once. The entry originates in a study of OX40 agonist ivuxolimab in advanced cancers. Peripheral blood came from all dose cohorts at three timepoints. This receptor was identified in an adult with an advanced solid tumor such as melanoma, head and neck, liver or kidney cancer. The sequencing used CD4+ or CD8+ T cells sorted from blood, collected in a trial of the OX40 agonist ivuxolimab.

In DNA, the CDR3 is TGCGCCAGCAGCAAGGGAATCGGCACTGAAGCTTTCTTT. Translating it yields CASSKGIGTEAFF. The V call is TRBV5-1, the J call TRBJ1-1; D uncertain. The CDR3 has 13 amino acids. V gave up 4 bases and J gave up 4 bases, with 11 bases separating them. CDR1 SGHRS and CDR2 YFSETQ come from the germline V gene.